This is a list of T cell receptor beta chains from one sample in a study of blood T cell repertoires in COVID-19. Profiling relied on immunoSEQ multiplex PCR, and the TCRdb table lists in-frame clones only, not all of them. The top ten clones hold about 5% of a sample with approximately 150,000 clones, more than 80% of them seen once. Sequencing was performed on peripheral blood. Receptor source: a human donor in a cohort sampled during active COVID-19. Both conserved end residues are part of each CDR3. D genes are given only for firm matches. The size field is filled for only some rows; it gives once, few, many or a size class.

j_call,clone_size,d_call,v_call,cdr3_nt,cdr3_aa
TRBJ1-1,.,.,TRBV5-6,TGTGCCAGCAGCTTGGGTCCTAACACTGAAGCTTTCTTT,CASSLGPNTEAFF
TRBJ2-1,.,.,TRBV19,TGTGCCAGTAGTATAGATAGGCGGGGAGCGTACAATGAGCAGTTCTTC,CASSIDRRGAYNEQFF
TRBJ2-7,.,TRBD1,TRBV4-2,TGTGCCAGCAGCCAAGATTTTCAGGGGGACGAGCAGTACTTC,CASSQDFQGDEQYF
TRBJ1-5,.,TRBD1,TRBV2,TGTGCCAGCAGTGAGATGGCTGGACAGGGTGTCTGGCAGCCCCAGCATTTT,CASSEMAGQGVWQPQHF
TRBJ2-7,.,TRBD1,TRBV2,TGTGCCAGCAGTGAAGAGGGTAGGGGGCAAGGCTACGAGCAGTACTTC,CASSEEGRGQGYEQYF
TRBJ1-4,.,TRBD1,TRBV2,TGTGCCAGCAGAAAAGGACAGGGGAGCGAAAAACTGTTTTTT,CASRKGQGSEKLFF
TRBJ2-1,.,TRBD2,TRBV7-2,TGTGCCAGCAGCACCGGACTAGCGGGGGCCTACAATGAGCAGTTCTTC,CASSTGLAGAYNEQFF
TRBJ2-1,.,.,TRBV5-1,TGCGCCAGCAGCTCCGGGATAGGGGGGGTCCGGATTAATGAGCAGTTCTTC,CASSSGIGGVRINEQFF
TRBJ1-1,.,TRBD1,TRBV19,TGTGCCAGTACCCGGACAGGGACCACTGAAGCTTTCTTT,CASTRTGTTEAFF
TRBJ1-6,once,TRBD1,TRBV9,TGTGCCAGCAGCTCAGGACAGGGAAATTCACCCCTCCACTTT,CASSSGQGNSPLHF
TRBJ1-4,.,.,TRBV30,TGTGCCTGGAGTGCGACTCGAGGTGGGGGGGAAAAACTGTTTTTT,CAWSATRGGGEKLFF
TRBJ1-3,.,.,TRBV28,TGTGCCAGCAGTCCCCCCCAAGCGGTTTCTGGAAACACCATATATTTT,CASSPPQAVSGNTIYF
TRBJ2-4,once,TRBD1,TRBV2,TGTGCCAGCAGTGAAACAGGGGAAAACATTCAGTACTTC,CASSETGENIQYF
TRBJ2-6,.,.,TRBV5-1,TGCGCCAGCAGCTTGACGGTTAACTCTGGGGCCAACGTCCTGACTTTC,CASSLTVNSGANVLTF
TRBJ1-2,.,TRBD1,TRBV5-5,TGTGCCAGCAGCTTGGAAGGCCAGGGGGAGGGCTACACCTTC,CASSLEGQGEGYTF
TRBJ1-1,.,TRBD1,TRBV13,TGTGCCAGCAGCTTCCGACAGGGTGAAGCTTTCTTT,CASSFRQGEAFF
TRBJ1-1,.,.,TRBV7-8,TGTGCCAGCAGCTCAAGTCTCTATGACTGGAACACTGAAGCTTTCTTT,CASSSSLYDWNTEAFF
TRBJ1-3,few,TRBD1,TRBV14,TGTGCCAGCAGCCTCCGGGACAGCTACTCTGGAAACACCATATATTTT,CASSLRDSYSGNTIYF
TRBJ2-1,.,TRBD2,TRBV5-5,TGTGCCAGCAGTCCCGCGAGCGGGGGGGCCGGTGAGCAGTTCTTC,CASSPASGGAGEQFF
TRBJ1-6,.,TRBD1,TRBV5-4,TGTGCCAGCAGCGCGGGACAGGGGGCGGTTCGTTCACCCCTCCACTTT,CASSAGQGAVRSPLHF
TRBJ1-1,.,.,TRBV7-2,TGTGCCAGCAGCTACTGGACAGCTGCGAACACTGAAGCTTTCTTT,CASSYWTAANTEAFF
TRBJ1-1,few,TRBD1,TRBV2,TGTGCCAGCAGGCGGGACAGGGAGAACACTGAAGCTTTCTTT,CASRRDRENTEAFF
TRBJ2-1,.,TRBD2,TRBV4-2,TGTGCCAGCAGCCAAGAGGGGACTAACAACGCCAATGAGCAGTTCTTC,CASSQEGTNNANEQFF
TRBJ1-2,few,.,TRBV25-1,TGTGCCAGCAGTGCGGGGGACTATGGCTACACCTTC,CASSAGDYGYTF
TRBJ2-1,.,TRBD2,TRBV19,TGTGCCAGTAGTATATACCGGGGAGGGCGGGGAGATGAGCAGTTCTTC,CASSIYRGGRGDEQFF
TRBJ2-5,.,TRBD2,TRBV15,TGTGCCACCAGAGAGTCTTTGGGGGGGTCTGGGGAGACCCAGTACTTC,CATRESLGGSGETQYF
TRBJ1-2,.,.,TRBV10-3,TGTGCCATCCGGACAGAAATGAACTATGGCTACACCTTC,CAIRTEMNYGYTF
TRBJ1-1,few,.,TRBV10-2,TGCGCCAGCCTCCCAGTCCCGGGAACTGAAGCTTTCTTT,CASLPVPGTEAFF
TRBJ2-1,.,TRBD1,TRBV6-6,TGTGCCAGCAGTTACCCCAACAGGGGTTATAGCAATGAGCAGTTCTTC,CASSYPNRGYSNEQFF
TRBJ2-7,many,TRBD1,TRBV4-1,TGCGCCAGCAGCCAGGGACAGGGGGTTACCTACGAGCAGTACTTC,CASSQGQGVTYEQYF
TRBJ1-1,.,TRBD1,TRBV10-3,TGTGCCATCAAGGGACAGCAGAACACTGAAGCTTTCTTT,CAIKGQQNTEAFF
TRBJ2-1,.,.,TRBV4-2,TGTGCCAGCAGCCAAGTAGGCAGGGGCTGGGGCAATGAGCAGTTCTTC,CASSQVGRGWGNEQFF
TRBJ2-3,.,TRBD2,TRBV7-8,TGTGCCAGCAGCTCCAGCGGGGACCCGACAGATACGCAGTATTTT,CASSSSGDPTDTQYF
TRBJ1-4,.,.,TRBV7-8,TGTGCCAGCAGCTTAGTAGTCCTTGGTGAAAAACTGTTTTTT,CASSLVVLGEKLFF
TRBJ2-5,once,TRBD2,TRBV15,TGTGCCACCAGTTCTAGCGGGGGCTACCAAGAGACCCAGTACTTC,CATSSSGGYQETQYF
TRBJ1-1,few,.,TRBV2,TGTGCCAGCAGTGCTAGGACGGGAGGGGGAACTGAAGCTTTCTTT,CASSARTGGGTEAFF
TRBJ2-4,.,TRBD1,TRBV5-6,TGTGCCAGCATAAGTCGGACAGGGGGCAAAAACATTCAGTACTTC,CASISRTGGKNIQYF
TRBJ2-7,.,.,TRBV5-1,TGCGCCAGCAGCTTGGATCCGGGGATCTCCTACGAGCAGTACTTC,CASSLDPGISYEQYF
TRBJ1-4,.,.,TRBV25-1,TGTGCCAGCAGATGGGGAGCTAATGAAAAACTGTTTTTT,CASRWGANEKLFF
TRBJ2-6,.,TRBD1,TRBV27,TGTGCCAGCAGTAGGAGATGGGACAGCTCCTCTGGGGCCAACGTCCTGACTTTC,CASSRRWDSSSGANVLTF
TRBJ2-7,.,TRBD1,TRBV4-1,TGCGCCAGCAGCCAAGGGATCCGGGACAGTATGGCCTACGAGCAGTACTTC,CASSQGIRDSMAYEQYF
TRBJ2-4,few,TRBD1,TRBV15,TGTGCCACCAGCGGGGGACAGGAGATAGCCAAAAACATTCAGTACTTC,CATSGGQEIAKNIQYF
TRBJ2-7,.,TRBD1,TRBV27,TGTGCCAGCGGCAAAGGGACAGGGTCCTACGAGCAGTACTTC,CASGKGTGSYEQYF
TRBJ2-3,.,TRBD2,TRBV19,TGTGCCAGTAAATTGACTAGCGGGGGAGGCACAGATACGCAGTATTTT,CASKLTSGGGTDTQYF
TRBJ2-7,once,.,TRBV11-1,TGTGCCAGCAGCTTCGCCCCGGGACGGAGGGCCTACGAGCAGTACTTC,CASSFAPGRRAYEQYF
TRBJ1-4,.,.,TRBV2,TGTGCCAGCAGTGTTGGACAGCATAATGAAAAACTGTTTTTT,CASSVGQHNEKLFF
TRBJ2-1,.,TRBD2,TRBV29-1,TGCAGCGTTGCAGGACTAGCGGACATCTACAATGAGCAGTTCTTC,CSVAGLADIYNEQFF
TRBJ2-2,.,TRBD1,TRBV3-1/TRBV3-2,TGTGCCAGCAGTTTCGGACAGGGGGGCACCGGGGAGCTGTTTTTT,CASSFGQGGTGELFF